The T cell receptor (beta chain) under discussion was sequenced for a study of low-dose radiotherapy and immunotherapy resistance in tumors. As for the study in general: Cohort 2 was treated with 1 Gy per fraction every two weeks, amounting to 13 Gy across 26 weeks.

The time point is: after trial treatment. Treatment noted: LDRT plus nivolumab, ipilimumab, low-dose cyclophosphamide and aspirin (RACIN trial). Donors were given nivolumab, ipilimumab, aspirin, low-dose cyclophosphamide and low-dose radiotherapy. TRAV- and TRBV-specific primers were used for first-strand cDNA, which covered alpha and beta chains. Both a constant-region primer and a V-primer adapter served to amplify TCRs across roughly 21 PCR cycles. Researchers amplified the isolated mRNA using in vitro transcription. TCRdb ran MiXCR on the reads and lists one entry per CDR3 protein. This sample carries about 60,000 distinct CDR3 sequences, 23% of them seen once, and the ten largest clones take 6.5% to 7%. Sequences were derived from PBMCs, sampled after low-dose radiotherapy plus immunotherapy. This clonotype was obtained from a male donor with prostate cancer.

In DNA, the CDR3 is TGTGCCAGCAGCTTAGACAAGGGGTACAGTTGGCCCCAGCATTTT. This encodes CASSLDKGYSWPQHF. V gene TRBV7-2 combines with J gene TRBJ1-5; D might be TRBD1 (5 bases). Trimming left V 1 base short and J 9 bases short, with 16 bases between. Germline CDR1 SGHTA, CDR2 FQGNSA. This CDR3 comprises 15 residues.